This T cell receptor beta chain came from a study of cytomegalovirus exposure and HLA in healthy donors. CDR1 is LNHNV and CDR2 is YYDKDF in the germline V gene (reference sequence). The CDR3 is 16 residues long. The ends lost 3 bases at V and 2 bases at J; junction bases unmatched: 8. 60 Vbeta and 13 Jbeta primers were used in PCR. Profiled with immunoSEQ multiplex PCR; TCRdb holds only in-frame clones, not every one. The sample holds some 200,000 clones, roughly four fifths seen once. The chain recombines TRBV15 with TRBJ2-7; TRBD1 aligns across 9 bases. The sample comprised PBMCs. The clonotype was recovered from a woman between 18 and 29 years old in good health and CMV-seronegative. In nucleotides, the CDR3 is TGTGCCACCAGCAGTATCGGACAGGGGCGACCCTACGAGCAGTACTTC. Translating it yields CATSSIGQGRPYEQYF.